These T cell receptor beta chains were read from a single sample in a study of beta chain features in type 1 diabetes. TCRdb's table, derived via immunoSEQ multiplex PCR, lists solely in-frame clones and lacks some. This repertoire shows a few hundred thousand clones, around 13% found once; its top ten account for roughly 0.04%. The source material was naive CD4+ T cells from blood. The receptors were gathered from a man aged 30 to 39 in good health. The CDR3 runs from the conserved cysteine through the conserved F or W. D genes are given only for firm matches. Size values are once, few and many counts, or a class for expanded clones, and some rows have none.

clone_size,d_call,v_call,j_call,cdr3_aa,cdr3_nt
NA,TRBD2,TRBV2,TRBJ2-5,CASTSDPGLAGGGEIATQYF,TGTGCCAGCACCTCCGATCCAGGGCTAGCGGGAGGAGGGGAGATCGCGACCCAGTACTTC
few,NA,TRBV7-6,TRBJ2-2,CASSLVREMVPGELFF,TGTGCCAGCAGCTTAGTTCGAGAGATGGTCCCCGGGGAGCTGTTTTTT
NA,NA,TRBV14,TRBJ2-5,CASSQIVRGETQYF,TGTGCCAGCAGCCAAATCGTTCGTGGAGAGACCCAGTACTTC
NA,NA,TRBV29-1,TRBJ2-7,CSVEEQPYEQYF,TGCAGCGTTGAAGAACAGCCCTACGAGCAGTACTTC
few,TRBD1,TRBV25-1,TRBJ1-1,CASRMGDREAFF,TGTGCCAGCAGGATGGGGGACAGGGAAGCTTTCTTT
few,NA,TRBV9,TRBJ2-2,CASSVAHSGELFF,TGTGCCAGCAGCGTAGCGCATTCTGGGGAGCTGTTTTTT
few,NA,TRBV14,TRBJ2-2,CASSQVSGPTGELFF,TGTGCCAGCAGCCAAGTATCGGGGCCCACCGGGGAGCTGTTTTTT
few,NA,TRBV7-9,TRBJ2-4,CASSLVPGAKNIQYF,TGTGCCAGCAGCTTGGTCCCGGGCGCCAAAAACATTCAGTACTTC
few,NA,TRBV6-4,TRBJ1-1,CASSDGGGAAFF,TGTGCCAGCAGTGACGGAGGCGGGGCGGCTTTCTTT
NA,NA,TRBV7-2,TRBJ2-3,CASSAGSTDTQYF,TGTGCCAGCAGTGCTGGTAGCACAGATACGCAGTATTTT
few,NA,TRBV10-3,TRBJ2-1,CAISVSGGTLTKHYNEQFF,TGTGCCATCAGTGTTTCGGGTGGAACATTAACGAAACATTACAATGAGCAGTTCTTC
few,NA,TRBV6-1,TRBJ1-5,CASVGRGDQPQHF,TGTGCCAGTGTGGGACGGGGCGATCAGCCCCAGCATTTT
NA,NA,TRBV18,TRBJ1-1,CASSPKLPGSGTEAFF,TGTGCCAGCTCACCAAAATTACCAGGGTCGGGTACTGAAGCTTTCTTT
NA,NA,TRBV10-3,TRBJ2-6,CATRDKLSGANVLTF,TGTGCCACTCGGGACAAATTGTCTGGGGCCAACGTCCTGACTTTC
NA,TRBD2,TRBV4-2,TRBJ2-5,CASSQRGLADYQETQYF,TGTGCCAGCAGCCAAAGAGGACTAGCGGATTACCAAGAGACCCAGTACTTC
few,NA,TRBV27,TRBJ2-1,CASSFWGYEQFF,TGTGCCAGCAGTTTCTGGGGATATGAGCAGTTCTTC
few,TRBD1,TRBV10-3,TRBJ2-7,CAISRQGPDEQYF,TGTGCCATCAGTCGACAGGGTCCCGACGAGCAGTACTTC
NA,NA,TRBV9,TRBJ1-2,CASSVRGDSRGYTF,TGTGCCAGCAGCGTACGGGGCGACTCACGGGGCTACACCTTC
few,TRBD1,TRBV10-3,TRBJ2-3,CAISESVETGNTDTQYF,TGTGCCATCAGTGAGTCTGTAGAGACAGGGAACACAGATACGCAGTATTTT
NA,TRBD1,TRBV6-6,TRBJ1-6,CASGAQGANSPLHF,TGTGCCAGCGGAGCACAGGGGGCAAATTCACCCCTCCACTTT
NA,NA,TRBV4-3,TRBJ2-3,CASSQDPPGGGYTDTQYF,TGCGCCAGCAGCCAAGATCCCCCCGGGGGAGGATACACAGATACGCAGTATTTT
few,NA,TRBV30,TRBJ1-2,CAWSVRVGYTF,TGTGCCTGGAGTGTACGGGTTGGCTACACCTTC
few,NA,TRBV9,TRBJ1-2,CASSVAQTPKTYGYTF,TGTGCCAGCAGCGTAGCTCAAACCCCTAAAACCTATGGCTACACCTTC
few,TRBD2,TRBV7-9,TRBJ2-2,CASSSLAVLGTGELFF,TGTGCCAGCAGCTCTCTAGCGGTGCTTGGGACCGGGGAGCTGTTTTTT
NA,NA,TRBV14,TRBJ2-1,CASSQRLGYNEQFF,TGTGCCAGCAGCCAACGGCTGGGATACAATGAGCAGTTCTTC
few,NA,TRBV9,TRBJ2-3,CASSVEGLTDTQYF,TGTGCCAGCAGCGTAGAGGGGTTGACAGATACGCAGTATTTT
NA,NA,TRBV29-1,TRBJ1-1,CSVLSAGGTEAFF,TGCAGCGTCTTGTCGGCCGGGGGCACTGAAGCTTTCTTT
NA,NA,TRBV27,TRBJ1-6,CASSLGNSPLHF,TGTGCCAGCAGTTTGGGGAATTCACCCCTCCACTTT
few,NA,TRBV4-1,TRBJ2-1,CASSKGWGPGNEQFF,TGCGCCAGCAGCAAAGGCTGGGGGCCAGGCAATGAGCAGTTCTTC
few,NA,TRBV5-1,TRBJ2-3,CATTSGVSTDTQYF,TGCGCCACCACCTCCGGTGTAAGCACAGATACGCAGTATTTT
NA,TRBD2,TRBV7-2,TRBJ2-3,CACRLAGTRGADTQYF,TGTGCCTGCAGACTAGCGGGTACCCGCGGGGCAGATACGCAGTATTTT
few,TRBD1,TRBV25-1,TRBJ2-7,CASKGQTYEQYF,TGTGCCAGCAAGGGACAGACGTACGAGCAGTACTTC
NA,NA,TRBV19,TRBJ1-5,CASTREGGNQPQHF,TGTGCCAGTACTAGGGAGGGTGGCAATCAGCCCCAGCATTTT
few,TRBD2,TRBV7-2,TRBJ2-3,CASSLGLAGGTDTQYF,TGTGCCAGCAGCTTAGGACTAGCGGGGGGCACAGATACGCAGTATTTT
NA,NA,TRBV4-1,TRBJ1-2,CASSPSPRANYGYTF,TGCGCCAGCAGCCCCTCACCAAGAGCTAACTATGGCTACACCTTC
NA,NA,TRBV15,TRBJ1-5,CATSRDSGEGQPQHF,TGTGCCACCAGCAGAGATAGCGGGGAGGGTCAGCCCCAGCATTTT
NA,NA,TRBV10-3,TRBJ1-5,CAISPRTGNQPQHF,TGTGCCATCAGTCCGAGAACAGGCAATCAGCCCCAGCATTTT
few,TRBD1,TRBV9,TRBJ1-2,CASSVTDRGGYGYTF,TGTGCCAGCAGCGTAACGGACAGGGGAGGTTATGGCTACACCTTC
few,NA,TRBV7-8,TRBJ2-2,CASSPNTGELFF,TGTGCCAGCAGCCCTAACACCGGGGAGCTGTTTTTT
few,NA,TRBV29-1,TRBJ2-1,CSVGNKRGPNEQFF,TGCAGCGTTGGGAACAAGCGTGGCCCCAATGAGCAGTTCTTC
few,NA,TRBV5-4,TRBJ2-3,CASSLVGLAMDTQYF,TGTGCCAGCAGCCTGGTAGGGCTAGCGATGGATACGCAGTATTTT
few,TRBD2,TRBV5-4,TRBJ2-3,CASSWRGATDTQYF,TGTGCCAGCAGCTGGCGGGGGGCCACAGATACGCAGTATTTT
NA,TRBD1,TRBV25-1,TRBJ1-2,CASSVYRGGYTF,TGTGCCAGCAGTGTGTACAGGGGCGGCTACACCTTC
NA,NA,TRBV11-2,TRBJ2-1,CASSGGGATYNEQFF,TGTGCCAGCAGCGGAGGGGGGGCCACCTACAATGAGCAGTTCTTC